These 22 T cell receptor beta chains were all obtained from the same sample, sequenced in a study of blood T cell repertoires in COVID-19. Sequencing was performed with immunoSEQ multiplex PCR; in TCRdb, only in-frame clones are kept and a portion is missing. The sample has some 320,000 clones, roughly nine tenths seen once; the top ten hold 2% to 3%. The sample comprised PBMCs or T cells enriched from blood (not recorded which). These receptors were taken from a man in his sixties who had recovered from COVID-19.

This clone was detected many times. The chain employs TRBV12-3 or TRBV12-4 and TRBJ2-7; D is perhaps TRBD1 (6 bases). V dropped 6 bases and J dropped 3 bases, with 9 bases sitting between them. The CDR3 spans 12 residues. The CDR3 DNA follows: TGTGCCAGCAGCAAAGGGGGCTACGAGCAGTACTTC. Its protein product is CASSKGGYEQYF.

The chain combines TRBV30 with TRBJ2-6; tentatively, D is TRBD1 (6 bases). The V end lost 4 bases, the J end lost 6 bases, and 7 bases lay between the germline ends. CDR1 and CDR2 from the germline V gene are GTSNPN and SVGIG (reference sequence). The CDR3 covers 12 residues. DNA of the CDR3: TGTGCCTGGACAGGGGCGGCCAACGTCCTGACTTTC. Its translation is CAWTGAANVLTF.

The rearrangement uses TRBV27 and TRBJ1-4; 8 bases fit TRBD1. The CDR3 has 13 residues. V was clipped by 9 bases and J by 7 bases; unmatched bases: 7. From germline, CDR1 is MNHEY and CDR2 SMNVEV (reference sequence). The CDR3 sequence is CASMTGVGEKLFF. In DNA form, the CDR3 reads TGTGCCAGTATGACAGGGGTCGGTGAAAAACTGTTTTTT.

About this clone itself: The sample contains more than one DNA sequence encoding this CDR3. The rearrangement joins TRBV6-5 to TRBJ1-1; a possible D gene is TRBD1 (6 bases). Trimming took 6 bases from V and 2 from J, leaving 7 bases between them. Germline loops: CDR1 MNHEY, CDR2 SVGAGI. The CDR3 loop spans 12 amino acids. CDR3 DNA sequence: TGTGCCAGCAGGGGACAAAACACTGAAGCTTTCTTT. It is translated as CASRGQNTEAFF.

The chain combines TRBV3-1 (or the pseudogene TRBV3-2) with TRBJ1-3; D is ambiguous. The CDR3 extends over 16 amino acids. Germline V gene lookup returns CDR1 LGHDT and CDR2 YNNKEL (reference sequence). V lost 3 bases to trimming and J lost 1 base, with 13 bases between them. DNA for the CDR3: TGTGCCAGCAGCCACCGGAATGAGAGGTCTGGAAACACCATATATTTT. It encodes CASSHRNERSGNTIYF.

The chain has TRBV5-1 and TRBJ2-7, with 7 positions matching TRBD1. Looked up from germline, CDR1 is SGHRS and CDR2 is YFSETQ. The CDR3 contains 14 residues. With V trimmed by 4 bases and J by 2 bases, 6 bases remained unmatched. In DNA, the CDR3 is TGCGCCAGCAGCCGCCCGGACAGGACCTACGAGCAGTACTTC. It encodes CASSRPDRTYEQYF.

The rearrangement links TRBV30 to TRBJ2-7; 9 nucleotides align to TRBD1. From germline, CDR1 is GTSNPN and CDR2 SVGIG (reference sequence). CDR3 length: 14 residues. V lost 5 bases, J lost 6 bases, and 11 bases stayed unmatched. The CDR3 is CAWELDRGIGEQYF. The CDR3 DNA is TGTGCCTGGGAACTTGACAGGGGGATTGGCGAGCAGTACTTC.

V gene TRBV7-6 combines with J gene TRBJ1-5; 8 nucleotides match TRBD1. The V gene end was trimmed by 1 base and the J gene end by 2 bases; junction bases not matched to a gene: 4. This CDR3 comprises 16 residues. Germline-derived CDR1 and CDR2 are SGHVS and FNYEAQ. CDR3 DNA sequence: TGTGCCAGCAGCTTAGGGACAGGGCTGGGCAATCAGCCCCAGCATTTT. Translation: CASSLGTGLGNQPQHF.

V is TRBV6-5 and J is TRBJ1-1; the D is unclear. Germline V CDR1 and CDR2: MNHEY, SVGAGI. The CDR3 spans 13 residues. Trimming left V 5 bases short and J 5 bases short, with 12 bases between. The CDR3 DNA reads TGTGCCAGCAGTCCGGCCGGGTGGACTGAAGCTTTCTTT. It is translated as CASSPAGWTEAFF.

This clone showed up just a few times. V usage is TRBV5-1 and J usage is TRBJ2-5, with TRBD1 matching over 9 bases. The CDR3 loop spans 12 amino acids. Per the germline V gene, CDR1 is SGHRS and CDR2 is YFSETQ. J gave up 4 bases and V 7 bases, and 2 bases lay outside the gene matches. The CDR3 region is CASRGQGETQYF. CDR3 bases: TGCGCCAGCCGGGGACAGGGAGAGACCCAGTACTTC.

The CDR3 is CASSITGFRNNEQFF. CDR3 DNA: TGCGCCAGCAGCATCACAGGGTTTCGCAACAATGAGCAGTTCTTC. The chain has TRBV4-1 and TRBJ2-1; tentative D call: TRBD1 (6 bases). CDR3 length: 15 amino acids. Trimming took 5 bases from V and 5 from J, leaving 16 bases between them. Germline assignment: CDR1 MGHRA and CDR2 YSYEKL.

In DNA form, the CDR3 reads TGTGCCAGCAGCTTGGTAGCCGAACAAGAGACCCAGTACTTC. Protein product: CASSLVAEQETQYF. The gene calls are TRBV5-6 and TRBJ2-5; D remains ambiguous. V was shortened by 0 bases and J by 2 bases, with 8 bases between the two germline ends. Germline lookup yields CDR1 SGHDT and CDR2 YYEEEE. The CDR3 is 14 amino acids.

The chain joins TRBV6-5 to TRBJ1-2, with 9 nucleotides matching TRBD1. The junction had 10 bases not matched to a gene; V was cut back by 7 bases and J by 4 bases. This CDR3 has 15 amino acids. Per the germline V gene, CDR1 is MNHEY and CDR2 is SVGAGI. CDR3 loop: CASTKGTGSSYGYTF. The CDR3 nucleotides read TGTGCCAGCACCAAGGGGACAGGGAGTAGCTATGGCTACACCTTC.

The rearrangement links TRBV7-3 to TRBJ2-2; D might be TRBD1 (8 bases). CDR3 length equals 15 residues. Between the trimmed V and J ends, which lost 5 bases and 5 bases, there was a span of 15 bases. CDR1 and CDR2 from the germline V gene are SGHTA and FQGTGA. The CDR3 DNA sequence: TGTGCCAGCAGCCAAGGACAGGGAGGGACCGGGGAGCTGTTTTTT. It yields the protein CASSQGQGGTGELFF.

The V and J genes are TRBV30 and TRBJ1-2, with 7 bases fitting TRBD1. Germline trimming cut 0 bases from V and 8 bases from J; bases unmatched to any gene: 9. The CDR3 extends over 14 amino acids. Per the germline V gene, CDR1 is GTSNPN and CDR2 is SVGIG (reference sequence). The CDR3: CAWSVGKGALGYTF. CDR3 in DNA: TGTGCCTGGAGTGTAGGGAAGGGGGCATTAGGCTACACCTTC.

This chain's CDR3 is CASSSGPQPQHF. Written as DNA, the CDR3 is TGTGCCAGCAGTTCAGGGCCCCAGCCCCAGCATTTT. The V gene is TRBV6-5, the J gene TRBJ1-5; D is possibly TRBD1 (5 bases). The length of the CDR3 is 12 residues. Between the trimmed V and J ends, which lost 4 bases and 7 bases, there was a span of 8 bases. The germline CDR1 and CDR2 sequences are MNHEY and SVGAGI.

The V call is TRBV2, the J call TRBJ1-2; the D is unclear. The germline V and J ends were trimmed by 3 bases and 7 bases, with 3 bases remaining between them. CDR3 length: 10 amino acids. Germline V gene lookup returns CDR1 SNHLY and CDR2 FYNNEI. The CDR3 region is CASSESGYTF. The CDR3 DNA reads TGTGCCAGCAGTGAGAGTGGCTACACCTTC. Full variable domain (outside the CDR3, taken from reference TRBV2 and TRBJ1-2): EPEVTQTPSHQVTQMGQEVILRCVPISNHLYFYWYRQILGQKVEFLVSFYNNEISEKSEIFDDQFSVERPDGSNFTLKIRSTKLEDSAMYFCASSESGYTFGSGTRLTVV.

The gene calls are TRBV5-6 and TRBJ1-6; D ambiguous. CDR3 length: 13 residues. V lost 3 bases, J lost 11 bases, and 12 bases lay in between. The germline CDR1 and CDR2 sequences are SGHDT and YYEEEE. CDR3 sequence (DNA): TGTGCCAGCAGCTCCGACACGACGGCACCCCTCCACTTT. The encoded protein is CASSSDTTAPLHF.

The J gene is TRBJ1-5, the V gene TRBV21-1; the table's D gene call, TRBD1, was not cross checked with the DNA. TRBV21-1 is a recognized pseudogene. This CDR3 comprises 14 residues. The chain's CDR3 is CASSNKQVLVPQHF. CDR3 nucleotide sequence: TGTGCCAGCAGCAACAAACAGGTCCTTGTGCCCCAGCATTTT.

Remarks on this clone: At one of its ends the junction is not consistent with the germline gene, which may arise from a read error. CDR3 nucleotide sequence: TGTGCCTGGAGCGCCGGGACTAGCGGGAATACGGACTTC. It codes for CAWSAGTSGNTDF. The V call is TRBV30, the J call TRBJ2-7, with 13 bases that match TRBD2. The CDR3 has 13 amino acids. CDR1 GTSNPN and CDR2 SVGIG come from the germline V gene (reference sequence).

The chain joins TRBV7-9 to TRBJ2-1; D perhaps matches TRBD1 (6 bases). V dropped 0 bases and J dropped 10 bases, with 16 bases sitting between them. CDR3 length: 15 residues. From germline, CDR1 is SEHNR and CDR2 FQNEAQ (reference sequence). The DNA for the CDR3 is TGTGCCAGCAGCTTAGCGTCAATAGCAGGGGAGGAGCAGTTCTTC. It codes for CASSLASIAGEEQFF.

This chain uses TRBV7-9 with TRBJ2-5; D is perhaps TRBD2 (5 bases). Trimming stripped 8 bases from V and 1 base from J, with 11 bases between. Germline CDR1 and CDR2: SEHNR and FQNEAQ (reference sequence). This CDR3 is built from 13 residues. The CDR3, as DNA: TGTGCCAGCGACGAGGGCAGCCAAGAGACCCAGTACTTC. It encodes CASDEGSQETQYF. Variable domain in full (rest from reference TRBV7-9 and TRBJ2-5): DTGVSQNPRHKITKRGQNVTFRCDPISEHNRLYWYRQTLGQGPEFLTYFQNEAQLEKSRLLSDRFSAERPKGSFSTLEIQRTEQGDSAMYLCASDEGSQETQYFGPGTRLLVL.